The 10 T cell receptor beta chains given below trace back to one sample, sequenced in a study of blood T cell repertoires in COVID-19. The repertoire was sequenced with immunoSEQ multiplex PCR; TCRdb's copy has only in-frame clones and lacks some. The sample contains more than 250,000 clones, about 91% of which appear only once. Sequenced sample: peripheral blood. These receptors came from a woman in her thirties with COVID-19, enrolled during active disease.

The rearrangement uses TRBV19 and TRBJ1-2; no reliable D call. V was shortened by 5 bases and J by 2 bases, with 15 bases between the two germline ends. CDR1 is LNHDA and CDR2 is SQIVND in the germline V gene (reference sequence). The CDR3 extends over 15 amino acids. This CDR3 is CASSRESPVNYGYTF. CDR3 in DNA: TGTGCCAGTAGTCGGGAGTCCCCAGTCAACTATGGCTACACCTTC.

The rearrangement uses TRBV24-1 and TRBJ2-5; 9 bases align to TRBD1. V was clipped by 4 bases and J by 1 base; unmatched bases: 9. CDR3 length: 17 amino acids. Germline CDR1 reads KGHDR; CDR2 reads SFDVKD. The chain's CDR3 is CATSEWGDRVPQETQYF. CDR3 in DNA: TGTGCCACCAGTGAATGGGGGGACAGGGTGCCCCAAGAGACCCAGTACTTC.

This rearrangement joins TRBV7-9 to TRBJ2-1; D is perhaps TRBD2 (6 bases). The CDR3 consists of 16 residues. Trimming shortened V by 4 bases and J by 3 bases, and 16 bases separated the two germline ends. CDR1 and CDR2 from the germline V gene are SEHNR and FQNEAQ (reference sequence). The CDR3 is CASSSGLGLLYNEQFF. The CDR3 DNA is TGTGCCAGCAGCTCAGGGTTGGGACTTCTCTACAATGAGCAGTTCTTC.

The J gene is TRBJ2-7, the V gene TRBV11-2, with D perhaps matching TRBD1 (5 bases). V was shortened by 6 bases and J by 1 base, with 13 bases between the two germline ends. This CDR3 comprises 14 residues. Per the germline V gene, CDR1 is SGHAT and CDR2 is FQNNGV. The CDR3, as DNA: TGTGCCAGCAGTGAAGGCCAGGGATCCTACGAGCAGTACTTC. This gives the protein CASSEGQGSYEQYF.

The chain recombines TRBV25-1 with TRBJ2-2, with TRBD1 matching over 8 bases. CDR1 is MGHDK and CDR2 is SYGVNS in the germline V gene. The trim removed 2 bases at V and 5 bases at J, leaving 7 bases unmatched. This CDR3 is 16 amino acids long. The CDR3 DNA reads as TGTGCCAGCAGTGAAACTGTTAGACAGGGGACCGGGGAGCTGTTTTTT. It codes for CASSETVRQGTGELFF.

This chain links TRBV4-2 with TRBJ1-1; 11 bases line up with TRBD1. The CDR3 is 17 amino acids. V lost 2 bases and J lost 3; bases outside the gene matches: 8. Germline-derived CDR1 and CDR2 are LGHNA and YNFKEQ. This CDR3 reads CASSQLGTGGEDTEAFF. DNA of the CDR3: TGTGCCAGCAGCCAACTGGGGACAGGGGGTGAAGACACTGAAGCTTTCTTT.

The chain employs TRBV5-8 and TRBJ2-5; no reliable D call. This CDR3 spans 13 amino acids. Trimming removed 2 bases at V and 4 bases at J, with 9 bases between. Germline loops: CDR1 SGHTS, CDR2 YDEGEE. CDR3 loop: CASSFVPRETQYF. In DNA, the CDR3 is TGTGCCAGCAGCTTCGTTCCGCGAGAGACCCAGTACTTC.

The chain carries TRBV2 and TRBJ1-1, with no clear D. Germline CDR1 reads SNHLY; CDR2 reads FYNNEI. V was shortened by 2 bases and J by 1 base, with 8 bases between the two germline ends. This CDR3 has 14 amino acids. The CDR3: CASSESRWNTEAFF. In nucleotides, the CDR3 is TGTGCCAGCAGTGAAAGCCGGTGGAACACTGAAGCTTTCTTT.

The gene calls are TRBV5-1 and TRBJ2-5; tentatively, D is TRBD1 (6 bases). The CDR3 covers 14 residues. V lost 0 bases, J lost 1 base, and 7 bases lay in between. Germline assignment: CDR1 SGHRS and CDR2 YFSETQ. CDR3 nucleotides: TGCGCCAGCAGCTTGGGGGGGCCCCAAGAGACCCAGTACTTC. Translated, it gives CASSLGGPQETQYF.

This rearrangement joins TRBV6-1 to TRBJ1-3; TRBD1 matches at 7 bases. The CDR3 length is 17 residues. The germline V gene encodes CDR1 MNHNS and CDR2 SASEGT. V lost 3 bases, J lost 4 bases, and 12 bases stayed unmatched. The CDR3 DNA is TGTGCCAGCAGTGATGGGACAGCTTCTGGTTACGGAAACACCATATATTTT. This codes for CASSDGTASGYGNTIYF.